This T cell receptor beta chain appears in the sequencing data of a study of tumor-infiltrating lymphocytes in primary liver carcinoma. Looking at the study overall: Tissue type made little difference to sample yields of roughly 3.65 to 7.13 million productive TCRbeta reads.

The tissue used was unsorted bulk material of about 19-34 mg. RNA and DNA were co-extracted from it with the AllPrep DNA/RNA mini kit. TCR beta cDNA was reverse-transcribed from about 500 ng of total RNA. The reaction used a constant-region primer and ProtoScript II reverse transcriptase. Sequencing libraries for TCR beta derived from three nested multiplex PCR rounds that used slightly modified ARM-PCR. Running about 11 cycles apiece, the first two PCR rounds relied on TRBV1-TRBV30 forward primers together with a C-beta reverse primer. Via MiXCR, TCRdb re-called the multiplex PCR reads, giving one row per CDR3 protein. The sample contains more than 70,000 distinct CDR3 sequences, roughly 72% of which appear only once. The CDR3 sequence is 16 residues long. Trimming cost V 4 bases and J 5 bases; bases outside gene matches: 12. Germline assignment: CDR1 SGHAT and CDR2 FQNNGV.

Material: tumor-adjacent normal liver tissue. The chain combines TRBV11-2 with TRBJ2-5, with TRBD2 identical over 8 bases. The TCR sequence derives from a man aged 35 to 55 with primary liver carcinoma and hepatitis B virus infection. The CDR3 DNA follows: TGTGCCAGCAGCTCCGGATTTAGCGGGATGGGGGAGACCCAGTACTTC. Translating it yields CASSSGFSGMGETQYF.